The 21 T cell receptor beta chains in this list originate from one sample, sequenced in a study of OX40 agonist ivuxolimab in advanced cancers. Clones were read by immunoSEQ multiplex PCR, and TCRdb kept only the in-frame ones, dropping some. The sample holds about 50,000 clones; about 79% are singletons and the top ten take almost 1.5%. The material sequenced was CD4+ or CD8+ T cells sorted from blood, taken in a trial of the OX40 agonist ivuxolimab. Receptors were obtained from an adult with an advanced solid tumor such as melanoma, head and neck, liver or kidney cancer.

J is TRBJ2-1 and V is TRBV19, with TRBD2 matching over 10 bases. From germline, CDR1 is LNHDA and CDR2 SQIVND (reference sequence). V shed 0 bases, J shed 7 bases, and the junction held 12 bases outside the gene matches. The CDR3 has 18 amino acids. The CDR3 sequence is CASSIDGTSATPRNEQFF. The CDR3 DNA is TGTGCCAGTAGTATAGACGGGACTAGCGCTACGCCACGGAATGAGCAGTTCTTC.

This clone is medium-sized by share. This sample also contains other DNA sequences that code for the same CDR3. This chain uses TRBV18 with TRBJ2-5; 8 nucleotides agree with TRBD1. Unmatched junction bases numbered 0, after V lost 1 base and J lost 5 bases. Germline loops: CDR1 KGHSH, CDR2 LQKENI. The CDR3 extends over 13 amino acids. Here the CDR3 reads CASSPRQGETQYF. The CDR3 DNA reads TGTGCCAGCTCACCACGACAGGGGGAGACCCAGTACTTC.

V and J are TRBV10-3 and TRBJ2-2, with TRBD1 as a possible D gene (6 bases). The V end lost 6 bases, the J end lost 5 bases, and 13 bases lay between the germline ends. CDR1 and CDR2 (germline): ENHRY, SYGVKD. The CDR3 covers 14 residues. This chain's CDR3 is CAISASGETGELFF. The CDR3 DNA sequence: TGTGCCATCAGCGCTTCAGGGGAGACCGGGGAGCTGTTTTTT.

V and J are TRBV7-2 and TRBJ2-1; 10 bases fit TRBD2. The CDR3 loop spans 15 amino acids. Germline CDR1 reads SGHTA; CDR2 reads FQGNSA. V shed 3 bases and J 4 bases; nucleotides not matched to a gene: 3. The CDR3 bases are TGTGCCAGCAGCTTGGCTAGCGGGGGATACAATGAGCAGTTCTTC. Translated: CASSLASGGYNEQFF. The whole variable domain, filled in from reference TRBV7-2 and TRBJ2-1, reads GAGVSQSPSNKVTEKGKDVELRCDPISGHTALYWYRQSLGQGLEFLIYFQGNSAPDKSGLPSDRFSAERTGGSVSTLTIQRTQQEDSAVYLCASSLASGGYNEQFFGPGTRLTVL.

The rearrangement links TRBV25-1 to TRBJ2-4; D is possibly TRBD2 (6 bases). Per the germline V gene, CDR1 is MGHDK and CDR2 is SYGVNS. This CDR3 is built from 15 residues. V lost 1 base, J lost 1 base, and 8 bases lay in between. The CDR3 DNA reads TGTGCCAGCAGTGAATTTCGGGGGGCCAAAAACATTCAGTACTTC. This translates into CASSEFRGAKNIQYF.

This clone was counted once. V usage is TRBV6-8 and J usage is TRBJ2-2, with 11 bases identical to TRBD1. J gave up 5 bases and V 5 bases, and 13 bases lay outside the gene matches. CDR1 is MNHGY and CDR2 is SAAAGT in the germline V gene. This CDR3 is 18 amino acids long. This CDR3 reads CASSPVGRDRGDTGELFF. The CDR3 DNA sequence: TGTGCCAGCAGTCCAGTTGGGAGGGACAGGGGGGATACCGGGGAGCTGTTTTTT.

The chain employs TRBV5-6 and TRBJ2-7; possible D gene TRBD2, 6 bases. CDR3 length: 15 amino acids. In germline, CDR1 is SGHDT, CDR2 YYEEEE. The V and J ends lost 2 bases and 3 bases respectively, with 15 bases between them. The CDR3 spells CASSFRLVALYEQYF. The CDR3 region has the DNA TGTGCCAGCAGCTTCCGACTAGTGGCCCTCTACGAGCAGTACTTC. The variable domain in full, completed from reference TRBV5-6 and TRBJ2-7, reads DAGVTQSPTHLIKTRGQQVTLRCSPKSGHDTVSWYQQALGQGPQFIFQYYEEEERQRGNFPDRFSGHQFPNYSSELNVNALLLGDSALYLCASSFRLVALYEQYFGPGTRLTVT.

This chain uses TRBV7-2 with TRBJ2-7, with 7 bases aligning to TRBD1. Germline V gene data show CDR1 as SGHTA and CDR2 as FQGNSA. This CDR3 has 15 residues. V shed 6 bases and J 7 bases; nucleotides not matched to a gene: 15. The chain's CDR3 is CASSRKSRQGGEQYF. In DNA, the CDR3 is TGTGCCAGCAGTAGAAAGAGTCGACAGGGTGGGGAGCAGTACTTC. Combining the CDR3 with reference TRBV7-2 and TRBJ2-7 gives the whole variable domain GAGVSQSPSNKVTEKGKDVELRCDPISGHTALYWYRQSLGQGLEFLIYFQGNSAPDKSGLPSDRFSAERTGGSVSTLTIQRTQQEDSAVYLCASSRKSRQGGEQYFGPGTRLTVT.

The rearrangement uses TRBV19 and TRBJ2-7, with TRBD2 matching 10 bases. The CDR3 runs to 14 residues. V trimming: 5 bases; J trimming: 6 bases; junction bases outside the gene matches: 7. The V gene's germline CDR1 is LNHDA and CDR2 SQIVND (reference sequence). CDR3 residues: CASSQGLAEIEQYF. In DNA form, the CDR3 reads TGTGCCAGTAGTCAAGGACTAGCGGAGATCGAGCAGTACTTC.

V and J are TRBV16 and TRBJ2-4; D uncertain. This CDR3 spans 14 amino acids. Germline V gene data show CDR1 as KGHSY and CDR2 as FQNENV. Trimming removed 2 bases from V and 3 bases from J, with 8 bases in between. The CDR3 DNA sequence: TGTGCCAGCAGCCAACGGGCAGACAAAAACATTCAGTACTTC. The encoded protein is CASSQRADKNIQYF.

The CDR3 DNA reads as TGTGCCAGCAGTGCTGGGGCCAACTCCTACGAGCAGTACTTC. Encoded protein: CASSAGANSYEQYF. The gene calls are TRBV6-1 and TRBJ2-5; possible D gene TRBD1, 5 bases. The J call may not be correct, given that the DNA end is closer to TRBJ2-7. Germline lookup yields CDR1 MNHNS and CDR2 SASEGT. This CDR3 comprises 14 residues.

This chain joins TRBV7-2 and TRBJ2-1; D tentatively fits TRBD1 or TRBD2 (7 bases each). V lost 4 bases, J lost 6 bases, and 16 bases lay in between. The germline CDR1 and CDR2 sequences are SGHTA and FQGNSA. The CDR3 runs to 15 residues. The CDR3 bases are TGTGCCAGCAGCTCCAGGGGGGGTCTCCGCAATGAGCAGTTCTTC. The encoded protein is CASSSRGGLRNEQFF.

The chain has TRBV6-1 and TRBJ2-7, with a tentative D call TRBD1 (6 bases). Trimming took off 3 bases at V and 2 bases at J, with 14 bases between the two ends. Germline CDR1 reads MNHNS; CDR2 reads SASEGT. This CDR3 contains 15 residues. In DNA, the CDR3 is TGTGCCAGCAGTGACGTGTACAGGGACACCTACGAGCAGTACTTC. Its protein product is CASSDVYRDTYEQYF.

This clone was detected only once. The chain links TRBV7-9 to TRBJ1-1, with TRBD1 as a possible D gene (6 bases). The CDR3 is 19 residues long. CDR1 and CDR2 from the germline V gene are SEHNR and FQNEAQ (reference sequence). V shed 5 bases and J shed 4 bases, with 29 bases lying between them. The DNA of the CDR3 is TGTGCCAGCAGCCTTAGATCGGAGGGGGGGCGTGGGGGTGGCACTGAAGCTTTCTTT. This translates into CASSLRSEGGRGGGTEAFF.

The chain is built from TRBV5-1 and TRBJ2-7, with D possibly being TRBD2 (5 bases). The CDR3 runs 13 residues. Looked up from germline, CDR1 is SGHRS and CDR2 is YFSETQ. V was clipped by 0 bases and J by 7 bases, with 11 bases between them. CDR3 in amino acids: CASSLDPSGEQYF. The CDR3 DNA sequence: TGCGCCAGCAGCTTGGACCCTTCGGGGGAGCAGTACTTC.

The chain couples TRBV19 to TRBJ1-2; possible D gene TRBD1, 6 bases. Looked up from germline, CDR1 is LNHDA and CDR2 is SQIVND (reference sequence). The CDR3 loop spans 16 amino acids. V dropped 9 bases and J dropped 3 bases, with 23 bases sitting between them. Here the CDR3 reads CASRARGRGSDYGYTF. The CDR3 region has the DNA TGTGCCAGCAGAGCACGAGGCAGGGGCTCGGACTATGGCTACACCTTC.

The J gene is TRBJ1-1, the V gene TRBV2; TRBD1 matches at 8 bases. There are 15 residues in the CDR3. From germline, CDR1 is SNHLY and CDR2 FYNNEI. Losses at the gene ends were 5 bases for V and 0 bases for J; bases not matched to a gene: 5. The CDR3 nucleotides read TGTGCCAGCAGTCGGACAGGGAACATGAACACTGAAGCTTTCTTT. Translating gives CASSRTGNMNTEAFF.

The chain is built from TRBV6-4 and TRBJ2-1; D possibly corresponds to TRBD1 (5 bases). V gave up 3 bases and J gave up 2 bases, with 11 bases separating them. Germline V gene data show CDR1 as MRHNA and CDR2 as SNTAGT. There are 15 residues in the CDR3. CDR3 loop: CASSEVQGPYNEQFF. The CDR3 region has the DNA TGTGCCAGCAGTGAGGTGCAGGGCCCCTACAATGAGCAGTTCTTC.

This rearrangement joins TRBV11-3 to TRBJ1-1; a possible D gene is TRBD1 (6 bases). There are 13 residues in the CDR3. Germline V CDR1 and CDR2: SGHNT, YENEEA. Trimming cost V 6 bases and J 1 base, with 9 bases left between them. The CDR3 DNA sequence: TGTGCCAGCAGGGACAGAACGAACACTGAAGCTTTCTTT. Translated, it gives CASRDRTNTEAFF.

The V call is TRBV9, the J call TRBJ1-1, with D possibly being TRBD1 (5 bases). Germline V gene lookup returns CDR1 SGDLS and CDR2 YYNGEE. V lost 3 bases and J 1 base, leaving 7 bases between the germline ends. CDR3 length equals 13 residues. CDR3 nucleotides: TGTGCCAGCAGCGGGAGGGGGAACACTGAAGCTTTCTTT. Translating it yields CASSGRGNTEAFF.

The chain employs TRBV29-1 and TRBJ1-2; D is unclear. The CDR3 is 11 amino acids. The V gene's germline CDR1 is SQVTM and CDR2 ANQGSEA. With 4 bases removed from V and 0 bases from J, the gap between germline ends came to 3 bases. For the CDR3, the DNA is TGCAGCGTTGTGGCTAACTATGGCTACACCTTC. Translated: CSVVANYGYTF.